This T cell receptor beta chain was recorded in a study of cytomegalovirus exposure and HLA in healthy donors. Study-level points and caveats: As was reported, the HLA-A and HLA-B alleles of most subjects were accurately predicted from TCR beta sequences. Earlier findings revealed that most TCR beta V segments proved productive either about 90% or about 30% of the time. Under in vitro conditions, three CMV-associated chains were confirmed as specific for CMV antigens. It was reported in a later analysis that an Asian-associated ancestry cluster showed fewer N-insertions than the 666-donor mean.

The study ran its PCR with 60 Vbeta and 13 Jbeta primers. Profiled with immunoSEQ multiplex PCR; TCRdb holds only in-frame clones, not every one. Here the sample spans tens of thousands of clones, under 80% being singletons. With respect to this clone: Its antigen is unidentified.

The CDR3 spans 15 residues. Trimming shortened V by 1 base and J by 6 bases, and 16 bases separated the two germline ends. Germline assignment: CDR1 SGHAT and CDR2 FQNNGV. Sequenced material: PBMCs. This TCR was recovered from a man aged 35-49 years in good health and CMV-seronegative. The V gene is TRBV11-2, the J gene TRBJ2-7; D might be TRBD1 (5 bases). The CDR3 here is CASSLAAGKAGEQYF. For the CDR3, the DNA is TGTGCCAGCAGCTTAGCGGCAGGGAAGGCCGGCGAGCAGTACTTC.